This T cell receptor (beta chain) was observed in a study of T cells after yellow fever vaccination. Points from the study as a whole: Clones from primary vaccination mostly reappeared after the booster (around 96% CD4, approximately 86% CD8). Secondary responses were weaker yet peaked faster, day 5 versus 15.

Ten or more counts support this clonotype. The antigen is undetermined. V was pared by 8 bases and J by 0 bases, with 14 bases between. The germline CDR1 and CDR2 sequences are MNHNS and SASEGT. The CDR3 consists of 14 residues. The study made its TCR cDNA through 5'RACE template switching. That step introduced a universal primer site along with UMIs. From the 5' RACE reads, TCRdb called clonotypes with MiXCR, one entry per CDR3 protein. The data contain roughly 340,000 distinct CDR3 sequences, approximately 3.9% of them singletons. The receptor comes from a young man who received the YFV17D yellow fever vaccine. The source was PBMCs, collected 5 days after the yellow fever booster vaccination. The V gene is TRBV6-1, the J gene TRBJ2-7, with D perhaps assigned TRBD1 or TRBD2 (5 bases each). The CDR3 loop reads CASPRPGSSYEQYV. The CDR3 nucleotides are TGTGCCAGCCCCCGGCCAGGGAGCTCCTACGAGCAGTACGTC.